The rows below give T cell receptor beta chains drawn from one sample of a study of control samples from healthy donors and cancer patients. This table comes from immunoSEQ multiplex PCR, and its TCRdb copy is limited to in-frame clones, with some not included. Among 160,000 or so clones listed, more than 85% were seen once. The sequenced sample was blood. These receptors all stem from a man aged 45-60 years in good health. Both conserved end residues are part of each CDR3. A D gene is named only where the DNA matches it firmly. Size is omitted from some rows. Given values are once, few, many or a class for expanded clones.

TRBV30,11,TRBJ1-6,NA,NA,TGTGCCTGGAGTCGGAATTCACCCCTCCACTTT,CAWSRNSPLHF
TRBV29-1,14,TRBJ1-1,NA,TRBD1,TGCAGCGCTACCCCTGACAGGGTTATTAAAATGGTTTTCTTT,CSATPDRVIKMVFF
TRBV5-1,15,TRBJ1-5,NA,NA,TGCGCCAGCAGCTTGGAAGGGGGTAGCAATCAGCCCCAGCATTTT,CASSLEGGSNQPQHF
TRBV2,15,TRBJ2-7,NA,NA,TGTGCCAGTACAGGGACTTACTTAACCTCCTACGAGCAGTACTTC,CASTGTYLTSYEQYF
TRBV29-1,14,TRBJ2-1,few,TRBD1,TGCAGCGTACTGACAGGGAGCTCCTACAATGAGCAGTTCTTC,CSVLTGSSYNEQFF
TRBV19,18,TRBJ2-1,NA,TRBD2,TGTGCCAGTAGTATACGTACTAGCGGGACCCACACCTACAATGAGCAGTTCTTC,CASSIRTSGTHTYNEQFF
TRBV2,15,TRBJ2-1,NA,TRBD2,TGTGCCAGCAGTAATAGCGGGAGTTCCTACAATGAGCAGTTCTTC,CASSNSGSSYNEQFF
TRBV5-8,14,TRBJ2-5,NA,NA,TGTGCCAGCAGCTTGTACAGGGGAGGAGAGACCCAGTACTTC,CASSLYRGGETQYF
TRBV11-2,15,TRBJ2-7,NA,TRBD2,TGTGCCAGCAGCCGGGGACTAGCGGGAGGGTACGAGCAGTACTTC,CASSRGLAGGYEQYF
TRBV29-1,13,TRBJ1-1,few,TRBD1,TGCAGCGCGGGGGACAGAGTGAACACTGAAGCTTTCTTT,CSAGDRVNTEAFF
TRBV5-5,15,TRBJ2-7,NA,NA,TGTGCCAGCAGCTTGGCCGGGCGGGCGGACTACGAGCAGTACTTC,CASSLAGRADYEQYF
TRBV28,15,TRBJ1-1,NA,NA,TGTGCCAGCAGTTTGGCACCGACGAGGGACACTGAAGCTTTCTTT,CASSLAPTRDTEAFF
TRBV19,15,TRBJ1-3,few,NA,TGTGCCAGTATGCTCTCCCCAACTCCGCGAAACACCATATATTTT,CASMLSPTPRNTIYF
TRBV7-9,16,TRBJ2-3,NA,TRBD1,TGTGCCAGCAGCGCCCCGGGGCAGGGGGCGGGAGATACGCAGTATTTT,CASSAPGQGAGDTQYF
TRBV28,15,TRBJ2-3,NA,TRBD2,TGTGCCAGCAGTTTGACTAGCGGGAGGGGGAATACGCAGTATTTT,CASSLTSGRGNTQYF
TRBV4-1,14,TRBJ2-7,NA,TRBD1,TGCGCCAGCAGCTTGACAGGGGGCACCTACGAGCAGTACTTC,CASSLTGGTYEQYF
TRBV7-9,15,TRBJ2-1,NA,TRBD2,TGTGCCAGCAGCTTATATACTAGCGGGAGAAATGAGCAGTTCTTC,CASSLYTSGRNEQFF
TRBV6-1,14,TRBJ1-4,NA,TRBD1,TGTGCCAGCAGTGATCGACAGGGGGCACAAAAACTGTTTTTT,CASSDRQGAQKLFF
TRBV19,15,TRBJ1-1,NA,TRBD1,TGTGCCAGTTCCTACAGGGGGCGAGGGGACACTGAAGCTTTCTTT,CASSYRGRGDTEAFF
TRBV19,20,TRBJ2-1,NA,TRBD2,TGTGCCAGTAGTATCGTAGGGACTAGCGTGATATCTAGCTCCTACAATGAGCAGTTCTTC,CASSIVGTSVISSSYNEQFF
TRBV19,15,TRBJ1-3,few,NA,TGTGCCAGTAGTAGACGGGGCATTAGTGCCGACACCATATATTTT,CASSRRGISADTIYF
TRBV4-1,14,TRBJ2-5,NA,TRBD2,TGCGCCAGCAGCCAAGTCCCAGCGGGGGAGACCCAGTACTTC,CASSQVPAGETQYF
TRBV27,15,TRBJ2-7,once,TRBD1,TGTGCCAGCAGTTTTACCGGGACAGGACTCTACGAGCAGTACTTC,CASSFTGTGLYEQYF
TRBV13,16,TRBJ2-7,NA,NA,TGTGCCAGCAGCTTAGCGTACGGCCGAGACTCCTACGAGCAGTACTTC,CASSLAYGRDSYEQYF
TRBV21-1,13,TRBJ2-1,NA,NA,TGTGCCAGCAGCAAATCTGTAAACCGTGAGCAGTTCTTC,CASSKSVNREQFF
TRBV28,12,TRBJ1-2,NA,NA,TGTGCCAGCGAGACGGTAAACTATGGCTACACCTTC,CASETVNYGYTF
TRBV19,13,TRBJ1-2,NA,NA,TGTGCCAGTAGTACCCCAGGGTCGGAAGGCTACACCTTC,CASSTPGSEGYTF
TRBV12-3/TRBV12-4,13,TRBJ1-1,NA,NA,TGTGCCAGCAGTCTAGGGGTGAACACTGAAGCTTTCTTT,CASSLGVNTEAFF
TRBV24-1,17,TRBJ1-5,NA,TRBD1,TGTGCCACCAGTGATCCAGGGACAGGGGGCGGCAATCAGCCCCAGCATTTT,CATSDPGTGGGNQPQHF
TRBV14,15,TRBJ2-1,NA,NA,TGTGCCAGCAGCCAACAACCTGGGGGGTACAATGAGCAGTTCTTC,CASSQQPGGYNEQFF
TRBV11-3,15,TRBJ2-3,NA,NA,TGTGCCAGCAGCTTAGCCGGGACCTGGACAGATACGCAGTATTTT,CASSLAGTWTDTQYF
TRBV5-1,14,TRBJ2-7,NA,NA,TGCGCCAGCAGCTTTGGCAGGGTCTCCTACGAGCAGTACTTC,CASSFGRVSYEQYF
TRBV28,15,TRBJ2-2,NA,TRBD2,TGTGCCAGCTGGCGTCAAACTAGCGGGAGTCGGGAGCTGTTTTTT,CASWRQTSGSRELFF
TRBV19,14,TRBJ1-5,NA,TRBD1,TGTGCCATCCAACCCCAGGGGGGTAATCAGCCCCAGCATTTT,CAIQPQGGNQPQHF
TRBV2,14,TRBJ1-3,NA,NA,TGTGCCAGCAGTGGGAGGACTCCTGGAAACACCATATATTTT,CASSGRTPGNTIYF
TRBV29-1,12,TRBJ2-5,NA,TRBD1,TGCAGCGGGGGACAGGGGAGTGAGACCCAGTACTTC,CSGGQGSETQYF
TRBV7-9,14,TRBJ1-6,few,NA,TGTGCCAGCAGCCAGGACTCCTATAATTCAGCCCTCCACTTT,CASSQDSYNSALHF
TRBV3-1/TRBV3-2,15,TRBJ1-5,NA,TRBD1,TGTGCCAGCAGCCAGAACGACAGGGAAAATCAGCCCCAGCATTTT,CASSQNDRENQPQHF
TRBV12-3/TRBV12-4,13,TRBJ1-5,NA,NA,TGTGCCAGCAGTTTACAGGGTTTTCAGCCCCAGCATTTT,CASSLQGFQPQHF
TRBV10-3,14,TRBJ1-1,NA,NA,TGTGCCATCAGTGAGTCGGAACAGTTCACTGAAGCTTTCTTT,CAISESEQFTEAFF
TRBV20-1,14,TRBJ2-1,NA,TRBD1,TGCAGTGCTAGTTTCGACAGGGGGCACAATGAGCAGTTCTTC,CSASFDRGHNEQFF
TRBV28,16,TRBJ1-5,NA,NA,TGTGCCAGCAGTGCCCACGGGTCGTGGAGCAATCAGCCCCAGCATTTT,CASSAHGSWSNQPQHF
TRBV19,15,TRBJ1-5,NA,NA,TGTGCCAGTAGTATAGGTGGGGCAAGCAATCAGCCCCAGCATTTT,CASSIGGASNQPQHF
TRBV5-1,16,TRBJ2-1,NA,TRBD2,TGCGCCAGCAGCTTGGTGGCTAGCGGGAATTACAATGAGCAGTTCTTC,CASSLVASGNYNEQFF
TRBV7-6,15,TRBJ2-1,NA,TRBD1,TGTGCCAGCCCATACGCCGACAGGGGCTACAATGAGCAGTTCTTC,CASPYADRGYNEQFF
TRBV24-1,19,TRBJ1-4,once,TRBD1,TGTGCCACCAGCAAACCCGGGACAGGGTTCGGGTCAACTAATGAAAAACTGTTTTTT,CATSKPGTGFGSTNEKLFF
TRBV7-3,13,TRBJ2-1,NA,NA,TGTGCCAGCAGCGCCGCGAAGCACAATGAGCAGTTCTTC,CASSAAKHNEQFF
TRBV5-1,15,TRBJ2-7,NA,TRBD2,TGCGCCAGCAGCCCAACTAGCGGGAGTGGGTACGAGCAGTACTTC,CASSPTSGSGYEQYF
TRBV29-1,13,TRBJ1-2,NA,TRBD1,TGCAGCGTAGGACAGGGAGCTAACTATGGCTACACCTTC,CSVGQGANYGYTF
TRBV7-2,14,TRBJ2-4,NA,NA,TGTGCCAGCAGCTTAAGACATCCCAAAAACATTCAGTACTTC,CASSLRHPKNIQYF
TRBV3-1/TRBV3-2,15,TRBJ1-1,NA,TRBD1,TGTGCCAGCAGCCAAGAGGGAGTGTCCCCCAGGGGGGCTTTCTTT,CASSQEGVSPRGAFF
TRBV18,14,TRBJ2-7,NA,TRBD1,TGTGCCAGCTCACCTGACAGGGCTAACTACGAGCAGTACTTC,CASSPDRANYEQYF
TRBV5-4,16,TRBJ2-3,NA,NA,TGTGCCAGCAGCTTAGGGGGGGTTCTAAACACAGATACGCAGTATTTT,CASSLGGVLNTDTQYF
TRBV24-1,14,TRBJ2-1,NA,TRBD2,TGTGCCACCAGTGTTAGCGGGAGAACGAATGAGCAGTTCTTC,CATSVSGRTNEQFF